This T cell receptor beta chain appears in the sequencing data of a study of blood T cell repertoires in COVID-19. In the source study's methods: Reference gene primers were amplified, and this amplification served to estimate nucleated cell counts. Sequenced by immunoSEQ multiplex PCR; TCRdb stores in-frame clones only, minus some. V and J calls and clone size follow that table, whereas D and trimming were derived from the DNA. The sample records 150,000 to 200,000 clones, roughly nine tenths being singletons. Trimming left V 3 bases short and J 5 bases short, with 11 bases between. CDR3 size: 13 residues. CDR1 and CDR2 from the germline V gene are LNHDA and SQIVND (reference sequence).

What was sequenced was peripheral blood. V usage is TRBV19 and J usage is TRBJ2-7, with TRBD1 as a possible D gene (6 bases). The TCR sequence derives from a man younger than 35 who had recovered from COVID-19. In DNA, the CDR3 is TGTGCCAGTAGTATGCAAGGGGGAGACGAGCAGTACTTC. It codes for CASSMQGGDEQYF.